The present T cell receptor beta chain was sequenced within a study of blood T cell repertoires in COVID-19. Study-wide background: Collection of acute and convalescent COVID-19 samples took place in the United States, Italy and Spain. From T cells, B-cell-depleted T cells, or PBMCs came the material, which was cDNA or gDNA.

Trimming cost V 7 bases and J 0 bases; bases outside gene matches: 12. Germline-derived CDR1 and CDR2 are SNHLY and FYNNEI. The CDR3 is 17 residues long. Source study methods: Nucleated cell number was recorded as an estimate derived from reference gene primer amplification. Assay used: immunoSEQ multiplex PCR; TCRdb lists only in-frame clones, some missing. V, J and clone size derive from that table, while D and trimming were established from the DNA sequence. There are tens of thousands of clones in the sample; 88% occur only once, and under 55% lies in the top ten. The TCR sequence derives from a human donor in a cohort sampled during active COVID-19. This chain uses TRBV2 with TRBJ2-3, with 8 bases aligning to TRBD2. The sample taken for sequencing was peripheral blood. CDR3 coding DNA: TGTGCCAGCATCCGGGGAGCGGGAGTGGGGAGCACAGATACGCAGTATTTT. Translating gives CASIRGAGVGSTDTQYF.